One and the same sample provided the 24 T cell receptor beta chains below, sequenced in a study of blood T cell repertoires in COVID-19. Produced via immunoSEQ multiplex PCR; TCRdb's table is partial and in-frame only. The sample records some 400,000 clones, roughly 86% being singletons. Material: peripheral blood. These receptors were obtained from a woman aged 60-75 years with COVID-19, enrolled during active disease.

The chain employs TRBV9 and TRBJ2-2, with 10 nucleotides matching TRBD2. The CDR3 is made up of 16 amino acids. Germline V gives CDR1 SGDLS, CDR2 YYNGEE. J was trimmed by 5 bases and V by 4 bases; bases with no gene match: 8. Written as DNA, the CDR3 is TGTGCCAGCAGCTTTGGACTAGCGGACTTGACCGGGGAGCTGTTTTTT. Its translation: CASSFGLADLTGELFF.

The chain combines TRBV15 with TRBJ2-7; D unclear. This CDR3 region has 12 residues. V was cut by 3 bases and J by 4 bases, with 7 bases left in between. In germline, CDR1 is LNHNV, CDR2 YYDKDF (reference sequence). CDR3 nucleotide sequence: TGTGCCACCAGCAGCGGTAATTACGAGCAGTACTTC. Amino acids: CATSSGNYEQYF.

V is TRBV9 and J is TRBJ2-5; possible D gene TRBD1, 6 bases. Trimming stripped 4 bases from V and 4 bases from J, with 17 bases between. Looked up from germline, CDR1 is SGDLS and CDR2 is YYNGEE. The CDR3 sequence is 15 residues long. The CDR3: CASSMKYRVGETQYF. CDR3 in DNA: TGTGCCAGCAGCATGAAATACAGGGTCGGAGAGACCCAGTACTTC.

The chain has TRBV9 and TRBJ1-1, with 9 bases lining up with TRBD1. The trim removed 3 bases at V and 5 bases at J, leaving 14 bases unmatched. Germline lookup yields CDR1 SGDLS and CDR2 YYNGEE. The CDR3 extends over 17 amino acids. The chain's CDR3 is CASSAGSQGALRTEAFF. The CDR3 coding sequence is TGTGCCAGCAGCGCCGGGTCACAGGGGGCATTGAGGACTGAAGCTTTCTTT.

The chain has TRBV25-1 and TRBJ2-7, with 8 bases lining up with TRBD2. The V gene end was trimmed by 10 bases and the J gene end by 5 bases; junction bases not matched to a gene: 10. CDR3 size: 13 residues. Germline V lookup: CDR1 MGHDK, CDR2 SYGVNS. CDR3 coding DNA: TGTGCCACCAGCCGGGGGGGCAGCCACGAGCAGTACTTC. Translation: CATSRGGSHEQYF.

CDR3 in DNA: TGTGCCAGTAGTATGATAGGACAGCCAGATGGCTACACCTTC. Translated: CASSMIGQPDGYTF. V and J are TRBV19 and TRBJ1-2; D may be TRBD1 (6 bases). Germline assignment: CDR1 LNHDA and CDR2 SQIVND (reference sequence). Trimming shortened V by 3 bases and J by 6 bases, and 14 bases separated the two germline ends. The CDR3 contains 14 residues. The whole variable domain, remainder taken from reference TRBV19 and TRBJ1-2, is DGGITQSPKYLFRKEGQNVTLSCEQNLNHDAMYWYRQDPGQGLRLIYYSQIVNDFQKGDIAEGYSVSREKKESFPLTVTSAQKNPTAFYLCASSMIGQPDGYTFGSGTRLTVV.

The chain combines TRBV12-3 or TRBV12-4 with TRBJ2-2; D gene ambiguous. CDR3 size: 12 residues. The V gene lost 5 bases and the J gene lost 7 bases, with 8 bases spanning the gap. DNA of the CDR3: TGTGCCAGCAGTCCTCAGGTCGGGGAGCTGTTTTTT. Translated, it gives CASSPQVGELFF.

The chain joins TRBV27 to TRBJ2-5; D call uncertain. V lost 2 bases and J lost 5, with 15 bases in between. CDR1 MNHEY and CDR2 SMNVEV come from the germline V gene (reference sequence). The CDR3 runs 15 residues. The CDR3 is CASSLRGSLGETQYF. DNA for the CDR3: TGTGCCAGCAGTTTACGCGGCTCCCTGGGTGAGACCCAGTACTTC.

V is TRBV4-1 and J is TRBJ2-3, with 11 positions matching TRBD1. From germline, CDR1 is MGHRA and CDR2 YSYEKL. J gave up 2 bases and V 5 bases, and 3 bases lay outside the gene matches. CDR3 length equals 15 residues. CDR3 amino acids: CASSRGQGVTDTQYF. CDR3 sequence (DNA): TGCGCCAGCAGCAGGGGACAGGGGGTCACAGATACGCAGTATTTT.

The CDR3 region is CASSCSRAGGARTDTQYF. The DNA of the CDR3 is TGTGCCAGCAGCTGTTCGAGAGCGGGGGGGGCCCGCACAGATACGCAGTATTTT. The rearrangement links TRBV12-1 to TRBJ2-3; the table's D call, TRBD2, was not checked against the DNA. TRBV12-1 is termed a pseudogene. The CDR3 is 18 amino acids.

This chain links TRBV5-4 with TRBJ1-2; TRBD1 agrees at 7 bases. The CDR3 is 13 amino acids. Germline loops: CDR1 SGHNT, CDR2 YYREEE (reference sequence). Trimming at V came to 7 bases and at J to 3 bases, leaving 6 bases not matched to a gene. The CDR3 DNA sequence: TGTGCCAGCCACAGGGGTAATGACTATGGCTACACCTTC. The encoded protein is CASHRGNDYGYTF.

The chain has TRBV28 and TRBJ1-2; 10 bases map to TRBD1. Germline CDR1 is MDHEN and CDR2 is SYDVKM. Germline trimming cut 5 bases from V and 5 bases from J; bases unmatched to any gene: 11. The CDR3 length is 16 residues. Here the CDR3 reads CASSLLPGQGIYGYTF. DNA of the CDR3: TGTGCCAGCAGTCTGCTCCCGGGACAGGGGATTTATGGCTACACCTTC.

About this clone: The sample carries other DNA sequences with the same CDR3. The CDR3 DNA follows: TGCGCCAGCAGCTTGGCAGGACAGGGTAATGAAAAACTGTTTTTT. It is translated as CASSLAGQGNEKLFF. V usage is TRBV5-1 and J usage is TRBJ1-4; TRBD1 aligns across 8 bases. The germline gives CDR1 SGHRS, CDR2 YFSETQ. This CDR3 has 15 amino acids. V gave up 0 bases and J gave up 4 bases; unmatched junction bases: 2.

This chain joins TRBV7-6 and TRBJ2-7; possible D gene TRBD1, 6 bases. The length of the CDR3 is 15 residues. V gave up 1 base and J gave up 5 bases, with 15 bases separating them. CDR1 is SGHVS, CDR2 FNYEAQ, per germline. The CDR3 DNA follows: TGTGCCAGCAGCTTAGTTGGCAGGGGCATAGACGAGCAGTACTTC. It codes for CASSLVGRGIDEQYF.

The chain is built from TRBV28 and TRBJ1-1; D gene uncertain. This CDR3 comprises 12 residues. Looked up from germline, CDR1 is MDHEN and CDR2 is SYDVKM. The germline V and J ends were trimmed by 6 bases and 3 bases, with 8 bases remaining between them. The CDR3 DNA is TGTGCCAGCAGATTCACGGACACTGAAGCTTTCTTT. Amino acids: CASRFTDTEAFF.

The V gene is TRBV15, the J gene TRBJ1-2, with 7 bases identical to TRBD1. Germline V gene lookup returns CDR1 LNHNV and CDR2 YYDKDF (reference sequence). The CDR3 spans 13 residues. Trimming cost V 3 bases and J 8 bases; bases outside gene matches: 6. In nucleotides, the CDR3 is TGTGCCACCAGCAGGGCGACAGGGTTGGGCTACACCTTC. This sequence encodes CATSRATGLGYTF.

This sequence joins TRBV7-6 and TRBJ1-6; TRBD1 is a possible D gene (6 bases). The V gene lost 5 bases and the J gene lost 9 bases, with 17 bases spanning the gap. The CDR3 has 15 amino acids. CDR1 and CDR2 from the germline V gene are SGHVS and FNYEAQ. The CDR3: CASSPQTGSSSPLHF. The DNA for the CDR3 is TGTGCCAGCAGCCCCCAAACAGGGTCCAGTTCACCCCTCCACTTT.

This clone was detected only once. J is TRBJ1-6 and V is TRBV30, with D maybe TRBD1 (5 bases). This CDR3 has 13 amino acids. The germline gives CDR1 GTSNPN, CDR2 SVGIG (reference sequence). Trimming removed 5 bases from V and 9 bases from J, with 14 bases in between. The CDR3 here is CAWGGRRGSPLHF. The CDR3 DNA follows: TGTGCCTGGGGAGGCAGGAGGGGTTCACCCCTCCACTTT. The variable domain in full, with the rest retrieved from reference TRBV30 and TRBJ1-6, is SQTIHQWPATLVQPVGSPLSLECTVEGTSNPNLYWYRQAAGRGLQLLFYSVGIGQISSEVPQNLSASRPQDRQFILSSKKLLLSDSGFYLCAWGGRRGSPLHFGNGTRLTVT.

A few counts support this clone. An end of the junction differs from the germline gene, which may be a read error. This rearrangement joins TRBV6-6 to TRBJ1-1, with D maybe TRBD1 (5 bases). In germline, CDR1 is MNHNY, CDR2 SVGAGI (reference sequence). CDR3 length: 10 amino acids. The CDR3 nucleotides read TGTGCCAGCAGTTATCCCGGGACTCATTTT. Amino acids: CASSYPGTHF.

The chain joins TRBV3-1 (or the pseudogene TRBV3-2) to TRBJ1-1; 7 bases are a match to TRBD1. The CDR3 is made up of 13 amino acids. The V segment lost 4 bases and the J segment 6 bases; nucleotides outside the gene matches: 5. Looked up from germline, CDR1 is LGHDT and CDR2 is YNNKEL (reference sequence). The CDR3 here is CASSRGTESEAFF. CDR3 sequence (DNA): TGTGCCAGCAGCCGTGGGACAGAGTCTGAAGCTTTCTTT.

This clone appeared once. This chain links TRBV9 with TRBJ1-1; 10 bases fit TRBD1. CDR3 size: 19 residues. CDR1 and CDR2 (germline): SGDLS, YYNGEE. The V segment lost 4 bases and the J segment 0 bases; nucleotides outside the gene matches: 15. CDR3 loop: CASSPFRTPTGGLNTEAFF. CDR3 bases: TGTGCCAGCAGCCCCTTTAGGACCCCGACAGGGGGCTTGAACACTGAAGCTTTCTTT. The full variable domain, with the rest looked up from reference TRBV9 and TRBJ1-1, is DSGVTQTPKHLITATGQRVTLRCSPRSGDLSVYWYQQSLDQGLQFLIQYYNGEERAKGNILERFSAQQFPDLHSELNLSSLELGDSALYFCASSPFRTPTGGLNTEAFFGQGTRLTVV.

The rearrangement joins TRBV7-2 to TRBJ1-1, with 11 positions matching TRBD1. There are 15 residues in the CDR3. The trim removed 1 base at V and 4 bases at J, leaving 2 bases unmatched. From germline, CDR1 is SGHTA and CDR2 FQGNSA. In DNA, the CDR3 is TGTGCCAGCAGCTTAGTAGGGACAGGGGGCACTGAAGCTTTCTTT. It specifies CASSLVGTGGTEAFF.

J is TRBJ2-2 and V is TRBV6-5; TRBD1 aligns across 12 bases. Germline values: CDR1 MNHEY, CDR2 SVGAGI. CDR3 length: 14 amino acids. V gave up 6 bases and J gave up 10 bases; unmatched junction bases: 6. The CDR3 sequence is CASSWDRGQVELFF. CDR3 nucleotide sequence: TGTGCCAGCAGCTGGGACAGGGGGCAGGTGGAGCTGTTTTTT.

The gene calls are TRBV19 and TRBJ2-3; 10 nucleotides line up with TRBD2. With 2 bases clipped from V and 6 bases from J, the junction kept 2 bases outside the gene matches. Per the germline V gene, CDR1 is LNHDA and CDR2 is SQIVND (reference sequence). The length of the CDR3 is 14 residues. Here the CDR3 DNA reads TGTGCCAGTAGTATACAACTAGCGGGGGATACGCAGTATTTT. It codes for CASSIQLAGDTQYF.